Below are 7 T cell receptor beta chains sequenced from a single sample in a study of T cell repertoires in cytomegalovirus infection. The antigens for these receptors are not known. TCRdb redid the calling of the reads with MiXCR, one entry per CDR3 protein. The repertoire holds 550,000 to 850,000 distinct CDR3 sequences, with roughly 36% as singletons. The sample consisted of cultured PBMCs, taken from culture after CMV antigen stimulation. These receptors all stem from a human donor in good health (CMV status not recorded). Some clones in this sample may be carry-over from other donors' samples.

This chain joins TRBV6-5 and TRBJ2-7; D gene uncertain. The germline V gene encodes CDR1 MNHEY and CDR2 SVGAGI. Trimming stripped 0 bases from V and 9 bases from J, with 12 bases between. The CDR3 has 13 residues. The CDR3 loop reads CASSYSMGRAQYF. The CDR3 DNA reads as TGTGCCAGCAGTTACTCGATGGGCCGCGCGCAGTACTTC.

In DNA form, the CDR3 reads TGTGCCAGCAGTGACCGGGACAGGGATTTCGAGCAGTACTTC. Translated, it gives CASSDRDRDFEQYF. The chain employs TRBV25-1 and TRBJ2-7; 9 bases line up with TRBD1. Germline CDR1 MGHDK, CDR2 SYGVNS. The CDR3 length is 14 residues. The junction had 6 bases not matched to a gene; V was cut back by 3 bases and J by 6 bases.

This clonotype appeared a few times. The chain carries TRBV5-1 and TRBJ2-3; the D is unclear. Trimming removed 4 bases from V and 1 base from J, with 13 bases in between. In germline, CDR1 is SGHRS, CDR2 YFSETQ. The CDR3 length is 15 residues. The CDR3 is CASSRNRPGTDTQYF. As DNA, the CDR3 is TGCGCCAGCAGCAGAAACAGACCCGGCACAGATACGCAGTATTTT.

The rearrangement links TRBV5-1 to TRBJ1-1; D is undetermined. The CDR3 extends over 14 amino acids. Trimming removed 2 bases at V and 2 bases at J, with 10 bases between. CDR1 and CDR2 from the germline V gene are SGHRS and YFSETQ. The CDR3 sequence is CASSFFQLNTEAFF. As DNA, the CDR3 is TGCGCCAGCAGCTTTTTTCAGCTAAACACTGAAGCTTTCTTT.

A few counts support this clonotype. The rearrangement uses TRBV19 and TRBJ2-1, with D maybe TRBD1 (6 bases). The CDR3 runs to 14 residues. CDR1 is LNHDA, CDR2 SQIVND, per germline (reference sequence). Trimming took off 9 bases at V and 6 bases at J, with 18 bases between the two ends. CDR3 DNA: TGTGCCAGCTCCGGGACAAGGGCCTCCAATGAGCAGTTCTTC. This encodes CASSGTRASNEQFF.

The V gene is TRBV19, the J gene TRBJ2-1; D is unresolved. V was pared by 5 bases and J by 4 bases, with 9 bases between. This CDR3 is built from 13 residues. Looked up from germline, CDR1 is LNHDA and CDR2 is SQIVND (reference sequence). CDR3 in amino acids: CASSSDLYNEQFF. The CDR3 nucleotides read TGTGCCAGTAGTTCAGACTTATACAATGAGCAGTTCTTC.

V usage is TRBV19 and J usage is TRBJ2-1; D remains ambiguous. The V end lost 10 bases, the J end lost 15 bases, and 22 bases lay between the germline ends. The CDR3 spans 12 residues. CDR1 and CDR2 from the germline V gene are LNHDA and SQIVND (reference sequence). DNA of the CDR3: TGTGCCACCGAGGACCAGCTTGGTAGTCTGTTCTTC. Protein sequence: CATEDQLGSLFF.